This TCR beta chain was recovered during a study of T cell changes during pregnancy in multiple sclerosis. The CDR3 runs 13 residues. Germline V gene sequence: CDR1 MNHEY, CDR2 SMNVEV (reference sequence). Trimming at V came to 8 bases and at J to 4 bases, leaving 7 bases not matched to a gene. Comment on this clone: Different DNA sequences within this sample yield the same CDR3.

Sequenced by immunoSEQ multiplex PCR; TCRdb stores in-frame clones only, minus some. This sample has fewer than 85,000 clones, with about 94% found just once. This material consisted of peripheral blood, taken in the third trimester of pregnancy. The chain has TRBV27 and TRBJ2-7; 8 bases agree with TRBD1. The sequence was collected from a female donor with multiple sclerosis, enrolled in a pregnancy study. The CDR3 spells CASSSGTGYEQYF. DNA for the CDR3: TGTGCCAGCTCCTCCGGGACAGGTTACGAGCAGTACTTC.